The rows below give T cell receptor beta chains drawn from one sample of a study of T-cell reconstitution after alpha-beta-depleted transplantation in children. MiXCR was run by TCRdb on the PCR reads, yielding one entry per CDR3 protein. Of 440,000 or so distinct CDR3 sequences listed, 43% were seen once; the top ten hold around a quarter. The sequencing used PBMCs, collected before TCRalphabeta/CD19-depleted stem cell transplant. These receptors originate from a girl aged 2-15 years with aplastic anemia, due to receive a stem cell transplant. Both conserved end residues are part of each CDR3. Not every row has a clone size; where given, it reads once, few, many or a size class.

V	size	J	CDR3
TRBV12-3/TRBV12-4	medium-sized	TRBJ1-2	CASSPQGPGRYTF
TRBV7-6	few	TRBJ1-3	CASSFRAQGNTIYF
TRBV18	few	TRBJ1-2	CASSPGPDKPGYTF
TRBV6-1	-	TRBJ2-1	CASTSRSLPHEQFF
TRBV11-2	-	TRBJ1-2	CASSPGQGLNYGDTF
TRBV5-1	-	TRBJ2-7	CASSLGDGEREQYF
TRBV21-1	-	TRBJ2-1	CASSDRGELIINEQFF
TRBV7-9	few	TRBJ2-3	CASSYRQGYSSTDTQYF
TRBV10-2	-	TRBJ2-7	CASRPRLTYEQYF
TRBV7-2	many	TRBJ2-7	CASSLASIGEVRSEQYF
TRBV6-1	once	TRBJ1-4	CASSPDRSTNEKLFF
TRBV20-1	-	TRBJ2-3	CSARVEGVRDTQYF
TRBV6-5	few	TRBJ2-7	CASSDSGRTYEQYF
TRBV28	-	TRBJ2-5	CASSLLLAGGKETQYF
TRBV12-3/TRBV12-4	-	TRBJ2-3	CASSGVSGRSDTQYF
TRBV14	few	TRBJ2-1	CASSYLTTSSYNEQFF
TRBV20-1	few	TRBJ2-1	CSALTSGAYNEQFF
TRBV20-1	-	TRBJ2-5	CSASVQGRGTQYF
TRBV24-1	-	TRBJ2-1	CATSANGVKFF
TRBV5-1	many	TRBJ2-7	CASSLGLNVYEQYF
TRBV7-9	-	TRBJ2-7	CASSQTGGLAYEQYF
TRBV20-1	-	TRBJ2-5	CSAPGTRGIRGQETQYF
TRBV7-2	many	TRBJ2-3	CASSLAYLNTDTQYF
TRBV12-3/TRBV12-4	few	TRBJ1-5	CASSLGIFQPQHF
TRBV2	-	TRBJ2-5	CASSEVRLGGTQYF
TRBV20-1	few	TRBJ2-5	CSAIQGAEQETQYF
TRBV29-1	many	TRBJ2-1	CSVQNLAGREQFF
TRBV3-1	many	TRBJ2-7	CASSRGGSYEQYF
TRBV7-8	-	TRBJ1-6	CASSLEGQINSPLHF
TRBV20-1	few	TRBJ1-5	CSATGGREGNQPQHF
TRBV7-2	many	TRBJ2-3	CASSLGTGYTDTQYF
TRBV29-1	-	TRBJ2-5	CSVELGETQYF
TRBV7-2	many	TRBJ2-3	CASSLAVGSGADTQYF
TRBV27	-	TRBJ2-5	CASSRKDTEETQYF
TRBV6-5	-	TRBJ2-1	CASSYMSPYYNEQFF
TRBV2	few	TRBJ1-1	CASSTQGWNTEAFF
TRBV12-3/TRBV12-4	many	TRBJ2-7	CASSPTSDYEQYF
TRBV5-1	-	TRBJ1-1	CASSLMNGGRGGEAFF
TRBV5-1	few	TRBJ1-1	CASSLVSGMNTEAFF
TRBV12-3/TRBV12-4	many	TRBJ2-2	CASSILPGELFF
TRBV7-2	many	TRBJ2-7	CASSFGGAVYEQYF
TRBV3-1	-	TRBJ2-3	CASSHIPDTQYF
TRBV24-1	many	TRBJ1-2	CATLKRSRFYGYTF
TRBV10-3	few	TRBJ1-2	CAISGDSYGYTF
TRBV7-9	-	TRBJ2-4	CASSLASGGEAKNIQYF
TRBV20-1	-	TRBJ2-3	CSANHRASGPTDTQYF
TRBV27	many	TRBJ2-5	CASTLLAGGRETQYF
TRBV4-1	-	TRBJ1-5	CASSQATGPQPQHF
TRBV14	many	TRBJ2-3	CASRQGAADTQYF